This T cell receptor (beta chain) comes out of a study of blood T cell repertoires in COVID-19. The germline CDR1 and CDR2 sequences are SGHNT and YYREEE (reference sequence). This CDR3 comprises 14 residues. The V segment lost 4 bases and the J segment 2 bases; nucleotides outside the gene matches: 6. Original processing methods: Amplified reference gene primers provided the basis for estimating nucleated cell counts. Only in-frame clones appear in the TCRdb table, and some are missing; sequencing was by immunoSEQ multiplex PCR. The V and J calls and clone size are taken from that table; D and trimming were inferred from the DNA. This sample has about 160,000 clones; 82% occur once, and the top ten carry roughly 7%. This clone turned up a few times.

The sequence was collected from a woman in her thirties or forties with COVID-19, enrolled during active disease. Sequencing was performed on peripheral blood. The V and J genes are TRBV5-4 and TRBJ2-7; 7 bases map to TRBD1. For the CDR3, the DNA is TGTGCCAGCAGCCCAGACAGGGTCGCCTACGAGCAGTACTTC. The encoded protein is CASSPDRVAYEQYF.